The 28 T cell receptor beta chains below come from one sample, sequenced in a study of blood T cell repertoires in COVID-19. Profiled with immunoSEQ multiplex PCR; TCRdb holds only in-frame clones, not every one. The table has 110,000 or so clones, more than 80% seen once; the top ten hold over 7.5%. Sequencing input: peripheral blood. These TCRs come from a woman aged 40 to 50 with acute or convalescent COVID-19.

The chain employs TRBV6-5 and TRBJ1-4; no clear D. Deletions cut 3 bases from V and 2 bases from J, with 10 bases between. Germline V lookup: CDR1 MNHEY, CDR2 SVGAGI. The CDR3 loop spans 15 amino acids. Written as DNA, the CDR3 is TGTGCCAGCAGTTATTCCTCTAGGACTAATGAAAAACTGTTTTTT. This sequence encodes CASSYSSRTNEKLFF.

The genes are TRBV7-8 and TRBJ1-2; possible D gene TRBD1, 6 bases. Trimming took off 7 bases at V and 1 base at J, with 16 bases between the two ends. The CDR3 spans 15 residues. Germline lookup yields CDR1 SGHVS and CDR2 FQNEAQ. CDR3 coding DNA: TGTGCCAGCAATCTGGGGGGGGCGCATAACTATGGCTACACCTTC. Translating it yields CASNLGGAHNYGYTF.

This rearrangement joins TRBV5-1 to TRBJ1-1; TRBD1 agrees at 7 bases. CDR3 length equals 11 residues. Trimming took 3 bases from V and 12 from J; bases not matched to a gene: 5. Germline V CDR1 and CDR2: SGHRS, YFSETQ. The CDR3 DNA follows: TGCGCCAGCAGCTCAGACAGGGCGCCTTTCTTT. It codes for CASSSDRAPFF.

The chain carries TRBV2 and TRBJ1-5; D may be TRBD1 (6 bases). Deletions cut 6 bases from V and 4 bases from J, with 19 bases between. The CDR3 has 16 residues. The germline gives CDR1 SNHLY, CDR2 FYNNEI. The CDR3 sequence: CASRMRSDSQNQPQHF. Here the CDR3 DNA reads TGTGCCAGCAGGATGCGGTCGGACAGCCAAAATCAGCCCCAGCATTTT.

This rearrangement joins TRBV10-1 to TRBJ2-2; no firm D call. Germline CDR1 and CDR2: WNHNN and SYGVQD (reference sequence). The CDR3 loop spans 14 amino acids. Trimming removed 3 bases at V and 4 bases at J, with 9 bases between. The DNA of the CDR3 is TGCGCCAGCAGTGAATCTGTCCCCACCGGGGAGCTGTTTTTT. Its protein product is CASSESVPTGELFF.

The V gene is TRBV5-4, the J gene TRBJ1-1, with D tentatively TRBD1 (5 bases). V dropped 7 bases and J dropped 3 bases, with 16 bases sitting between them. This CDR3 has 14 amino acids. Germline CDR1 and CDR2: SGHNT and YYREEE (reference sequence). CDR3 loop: CASFRRGGDTEAFF. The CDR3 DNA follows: TGTGCCAGCTTTAGGCGGGGAGGGGACACTGAAGCTTTCTTT.

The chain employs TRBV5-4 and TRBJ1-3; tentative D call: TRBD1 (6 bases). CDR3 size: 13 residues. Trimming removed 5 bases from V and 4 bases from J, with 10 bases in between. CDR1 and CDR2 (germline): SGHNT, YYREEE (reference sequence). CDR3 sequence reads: CASSLDRGNTIYF. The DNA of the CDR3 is TGTGCCAGCAGTCTCGACAGGGGAAACACCATATATTTT. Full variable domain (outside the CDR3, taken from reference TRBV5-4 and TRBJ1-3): ETGVTQSPTHLIKTRGQQVTLRCSSQSGHNTVSWYQQALGQGPQFIFQYYREEENGRGNFPPRFSGLQFPNYSSELNVNALELDDSALYLCASSLDRGNTIYFGEGSWLTVV.

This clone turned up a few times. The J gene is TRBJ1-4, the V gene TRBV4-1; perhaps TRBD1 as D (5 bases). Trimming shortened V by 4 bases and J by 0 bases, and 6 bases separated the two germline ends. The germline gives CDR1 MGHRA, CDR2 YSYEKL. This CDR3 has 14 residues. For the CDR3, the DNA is TGCGCCAGCAGCCCACAGGCAACTAATGAAAAACTGTTTTTT. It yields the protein CASSPQATNEKLFF.

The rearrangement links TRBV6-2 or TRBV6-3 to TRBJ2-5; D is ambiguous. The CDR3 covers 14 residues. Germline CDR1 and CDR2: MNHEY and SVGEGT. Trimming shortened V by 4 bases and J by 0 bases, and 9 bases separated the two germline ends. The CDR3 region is CASSSHMYQETQYF. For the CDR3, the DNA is TGTGCCAGCAGTTCCCACATGTACCAAGAGACCCAGTACTTC.

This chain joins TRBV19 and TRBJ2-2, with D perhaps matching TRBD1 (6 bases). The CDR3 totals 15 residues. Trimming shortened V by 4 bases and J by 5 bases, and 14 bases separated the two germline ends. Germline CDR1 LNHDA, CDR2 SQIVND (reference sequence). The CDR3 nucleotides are TGTGCCAGTAGTAGCTCCGGGACACCAACCGGGGAGCTGTTTTTT. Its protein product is CASSSSGTPTGELFF.

CDR3 nucleotides: TGTGCCAGCAGTTTACATGACAGGGACACTGAAGCTTTCTTT. Encoded protein: CASSLHDRDTEAFF. This chain connects TRBV2 to TRBJ1-1; TRBD1 matches 7 bases. Germline V gene lookup returns CDR1 SNHLY and CDR2 FYNNEI. The CDR3 is 14 residues long. V shed 5 bases, J shed 3 bases, and the junction held 6 bases outside the gene matches.

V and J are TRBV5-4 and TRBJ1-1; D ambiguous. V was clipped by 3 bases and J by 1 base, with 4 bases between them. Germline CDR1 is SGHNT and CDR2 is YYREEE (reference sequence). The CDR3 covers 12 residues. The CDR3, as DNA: TGTGCCAGCAGCTACTGGAACACTGAAGCTTTCTTT. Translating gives CASSYWNTEAFF.

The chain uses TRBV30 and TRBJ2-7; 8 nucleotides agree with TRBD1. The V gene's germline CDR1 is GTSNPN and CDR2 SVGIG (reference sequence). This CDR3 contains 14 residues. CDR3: CAGGGGQGYREQYF. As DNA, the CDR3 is TGTGCTGGGGGAGGCGGACAGGGTTATCGCGAGCAGTACTTC.

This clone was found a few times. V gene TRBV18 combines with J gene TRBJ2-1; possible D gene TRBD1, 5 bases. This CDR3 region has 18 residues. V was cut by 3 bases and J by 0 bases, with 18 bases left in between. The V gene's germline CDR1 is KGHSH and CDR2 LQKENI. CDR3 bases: TGTGCCAGCTCACCTGTTCGGCAAAGGGGTAGCTCCTACAATGAGCAGTTCTTC. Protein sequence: CASSPVRQRGSSYNEQFF.

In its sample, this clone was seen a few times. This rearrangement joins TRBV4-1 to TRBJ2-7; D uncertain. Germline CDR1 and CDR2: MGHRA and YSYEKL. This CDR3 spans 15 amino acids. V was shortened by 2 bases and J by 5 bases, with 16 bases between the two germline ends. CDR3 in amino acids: CASSQLDSGRDEQYF. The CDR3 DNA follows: TGCGCCAGCAGCCAACTCGACTCCGGCCGGGACGAGCAGTACTTC.

CDR3 nucleotides: TGTGCCAGCAGCCTTCGACAGGAGTCCTACAATGAGCAGTTCTTC. Translated: CASSLRQESYNEQFF. The chain uses TRBV7-2 and TRBJ2-1; perhaps TRBD1 as D (6 bases). Trimming cost V 5 bases and J 1 base, with 12 bases left between them. The CDR3 is 15 residues long. Germline-derived CDR1 and CDR2 are SGHTA and FQGNSA.

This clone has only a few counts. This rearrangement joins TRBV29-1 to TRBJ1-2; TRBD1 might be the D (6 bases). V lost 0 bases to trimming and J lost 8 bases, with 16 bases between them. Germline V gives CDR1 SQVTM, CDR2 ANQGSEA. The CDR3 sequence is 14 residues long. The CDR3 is CSVEERDIWGGYTF. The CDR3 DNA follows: TGCAGCGTTGAAGAACGGGACATCTGGGGAGGCTACACCTTC.

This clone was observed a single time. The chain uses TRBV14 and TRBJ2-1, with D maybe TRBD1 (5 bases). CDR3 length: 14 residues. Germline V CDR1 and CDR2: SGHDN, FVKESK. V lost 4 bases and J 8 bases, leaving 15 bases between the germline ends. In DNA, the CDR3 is TGTGCCAGCAGCCGCAGGGAAAGGTGGGATGAGCAGTTCTTC. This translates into CASSRRERWDEQFF.

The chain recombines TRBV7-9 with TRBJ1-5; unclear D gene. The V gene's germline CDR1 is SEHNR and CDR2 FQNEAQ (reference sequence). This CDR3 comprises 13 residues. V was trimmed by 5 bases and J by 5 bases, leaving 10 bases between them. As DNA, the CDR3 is TGTGCCAGCAGCGCGCTATCCGATCAGCCCCAGCATTTT. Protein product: CASSALSDQPQHF.

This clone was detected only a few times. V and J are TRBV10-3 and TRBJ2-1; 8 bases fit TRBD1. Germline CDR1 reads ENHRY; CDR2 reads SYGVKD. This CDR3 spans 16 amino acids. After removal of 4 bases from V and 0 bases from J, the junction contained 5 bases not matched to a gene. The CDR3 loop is CAISGNRGSSYNEQFF. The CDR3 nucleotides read TGTGCCATCAGTGGAAACAGGGGGAGCTCCTACAATGAGCAGTTCTTC.

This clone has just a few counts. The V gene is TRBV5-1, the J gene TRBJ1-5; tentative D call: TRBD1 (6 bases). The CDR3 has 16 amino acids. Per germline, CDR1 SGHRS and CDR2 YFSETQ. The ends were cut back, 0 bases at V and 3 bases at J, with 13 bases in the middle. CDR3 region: CASSLEGGPVNQPQHF. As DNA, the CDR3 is TGCGCCAGCAGCTTGGAAGGGGGACCAGTCAATCAGCCCCAGCATTTT.

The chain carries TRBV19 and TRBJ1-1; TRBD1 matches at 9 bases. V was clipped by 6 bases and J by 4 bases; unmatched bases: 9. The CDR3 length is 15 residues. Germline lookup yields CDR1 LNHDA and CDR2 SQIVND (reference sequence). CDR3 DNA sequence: TGTGCCAGTAGCCCACAGGGGGCGGGACGCACTGAAGCTTTCTTT. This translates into CASSPQGAGRTEAFF.

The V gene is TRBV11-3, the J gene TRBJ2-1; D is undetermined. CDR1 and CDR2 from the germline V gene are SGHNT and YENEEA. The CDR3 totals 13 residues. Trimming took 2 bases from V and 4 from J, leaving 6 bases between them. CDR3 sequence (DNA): TGTGCCAGCAGCTTAACGGAGTACAATGAGCAGTTCTTC. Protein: CASSLTEYNEQFF.

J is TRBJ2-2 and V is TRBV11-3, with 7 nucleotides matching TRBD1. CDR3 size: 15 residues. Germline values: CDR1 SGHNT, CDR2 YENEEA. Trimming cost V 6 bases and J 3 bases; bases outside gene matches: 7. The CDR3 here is CASRLGTDDTGELFF. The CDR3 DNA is TGTGCCAGCAGATTGGGGACAGATGACACCGGGGAGCTGTTTTTT.

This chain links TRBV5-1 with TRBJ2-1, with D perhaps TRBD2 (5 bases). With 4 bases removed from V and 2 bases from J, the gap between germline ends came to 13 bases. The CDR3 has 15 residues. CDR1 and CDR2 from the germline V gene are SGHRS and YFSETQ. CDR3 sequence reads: CASSLPAAAYNEQFF. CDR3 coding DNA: TGCGCCAGCAGCCTCCCAGCGGCCGCCTACAATGAGCAGTTCTTC.

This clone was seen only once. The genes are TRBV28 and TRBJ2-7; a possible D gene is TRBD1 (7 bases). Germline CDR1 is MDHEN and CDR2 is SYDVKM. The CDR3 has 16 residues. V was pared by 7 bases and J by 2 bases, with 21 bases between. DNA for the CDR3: TGTGCCAGCAATCCGGGACGGGGCAGGGGGGCCTACGAGCAGTACTTC. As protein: CASNPGRGRGAYEQYF.

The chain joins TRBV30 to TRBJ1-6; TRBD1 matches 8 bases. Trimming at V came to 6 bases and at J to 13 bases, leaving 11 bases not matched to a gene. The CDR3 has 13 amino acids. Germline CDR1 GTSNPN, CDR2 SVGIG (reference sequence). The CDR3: CACTTGVLGPLHF. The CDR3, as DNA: TGTGCCTGTACGACAGGGGTCCTAGGCCCCCTCCACTTT.

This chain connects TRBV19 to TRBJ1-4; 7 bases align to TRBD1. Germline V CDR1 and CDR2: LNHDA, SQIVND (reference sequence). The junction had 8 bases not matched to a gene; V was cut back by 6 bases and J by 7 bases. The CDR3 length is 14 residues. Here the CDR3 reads CASREDRRGEKLFF. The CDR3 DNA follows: TGTGCCAGTAGGGAGGACAGGCGGGGTGAAAAACTGTTTTTT.